One and the same sample provided the 20 T cell receptor beta chains below, sequenced in a study of human T cells and chemical hapten exposure. Time point in this sample: patch test 1, 2 weeks after DPC sensitization. Treatment given: therapeutic diphenylcyclopropenone sensitization with weekly scalp DPC. MiXCR, run by TCRdb on the RACE reads, gives a single entry per CDR3 protein. The data hold about 100,000 distinct CDR3 sequences, with 8% to 13% observed a single time. Sequenced here: whole blood, sampled in connection with sensitization to the hapten diphenylcyclopropenone (DPC). These receptors were taken from a woman aged 40 to 49 with alopecia areata. Some clones in this sample may be carry-over from other donors' samples.

This clonotype was detected a few times. V and J are TRBV5-4 and TRBJ2-5; D gene unclear. V lost 1 base and J 4 bases, leaving 5 bases between the germline ends. The CDR3 extends over 12 amino acids. Germline-derived CDR1 and CDR2 are SGHNT and YYREEE (reference sequence). The CDR3 sequence is CASSLPRETQYF. DNA for the CDR3: TGTGCCAGCAGCTTGCCCCGAGAGACCCAGTACTTC. Combining the CDR3 with reference TRBV5-4 and TRBJ2-5 gives the whole variable domain ETGVTQSPTHLIKTRGQQVTLRCSSQSGHNTVSWYQQALGQGPQFIFQYYREEENGRGNFPPRFSGLQFPNYSSELNVNALELDDSALYLCASSLPRETQYFGPGTRLLVL.

This clonotype has more than one count but fewer than ten. J is TRBJ1-1 and V is TRBV29-1; D unresolved. Germline V CDR1 and CDR2: SQVTM, ANQGSEA. Trimming stripped 4 bases from V and 0 bases from J, with 12 bases between. The CDR3 contains 14 residues. For the CDR3, the DNA is TGCAGCGTTGTAGCAGCGTGGATGAACACTGAAGCTTTCTTT. It yields the protein CSVVAAWMNTEAFF.

A few counts support this clonotype. The V call is TRBV20-1, the J call TRBJ2-1; TRBD2 matches 11 bases. With 1 base clipped from V and 4 bases from J, the junction kept 9 bases outside the gene matches. The CDR3 loop spans 17 amino acids. Per germline, CDR1 DFQATT and CDR2 SNEGSKA (reference sequence). The CDR3: CSARGGSGRAGYNEQFF. The CDR3 DNA reads as TGCAGTGCTAGAGGGGGTAGCGGGAGGGCCGGATACAATGAGCAGTTCTTC.

This clonotype appeared many times. The chain carries TRBV7-2 and TRBJ1-6, with unresolved D. This CDR3 comprises 13 residues. Deletions cut 2 bases from V and 6 bases from J, with 5 bases between. Germline CDR1 reads SGHTA; CDR2 reads FQGNSA. The CDR3, as DNA: TGTGCCAGCAGCTTACGGTCTAATTCACCCCTCCACTTT. Amino acid sequence: CASSLRSNSPLHF. The variable domain in full, completed from reference TRBV7-2 and TRBJ1-6, reads GAGVSQSPSNKVTEKGKDVELRCDPISGHTALYWYRQSLGQGLEFLIYFQGNSAPDKSGLPSDRFSAERTGGSVSTLTIQRTQQEDSAVYLCASSLRSNSPLHFGNGTRLTVT.

The chain recombines TRBV20-1 with TRBJ2-1; D possibly corresponds to TRBD2 (6 bases). Germline V lookup: CDR1 DFQATT, CDR2 SNEGSKA (reference sequence). V lost 0 bases and J lost 7, with 10 bases in between. The CDR3 sequence is 13 residues long. DNA of the CDR3: TGCAGTGCTAGAGATTTGGGGAGGAATGAGCAGTTCTTC. This codes for CSARDLGRNEQFF.

V is TRBV4-3 and J is TRBJ1-2; D gene uncertain. Germline CDR1 reads LGHNA; CDR2 reads YSLEER. The V end was cut by 0 bases, the J end by 3 bases, with 14 bases between. The CDR3 spans 16 residues. The DNA of the CDR3 is TGCGCCAGCAGCCAAGATCCCGGCACAGACTACTATGGCTACACCTTC. It encodes CASSQDPGTDYYGYTF.

This clonotype was observed many times. The rearrangement joins TRBV7-2 to TRBJ2-3; possibly TRBD2 for D (5 bases). Germline CDR1 SGHTA, CDR2 FQGNSA. This CDR3 contains 16 residues. V shed 3 bases and J shed 1 base, with 14 bases lying between them. CDR3 loop: CASSLTGIRGTDTQYF. As DNA, the CDR3 is TGTGCCAGCAGCTTGACCGGGATAAGGGGCACAGATACGCAGTATTTT.

Concerning this clonotype: Its ends do not fully match the called genes, so a read error is possible. V and J are TRBV11-3 and TRBJ2-1; D is unresolved. Per the germline V gene, CDR1 is SGHNT and CDR2 is YENEEA. The CDR3 contains 14 residues. The CDR3 DNA is TGTGCCAGCAGCGTAGACCGAAACTACAATGAGCAGTTCTTC. This gives the protein CASSVDRNYNEQFF.

This clonotype was observed a handful of times. CDR3 bases: TGCGCCAGCAGCCAAGTCACGGGGGCCCAGAATGAGCAGTTCTTC. It codes for CASSQVTGAQNEQFF. The gene calls are TRBV4-1 and TRBJ2-1; D tentatively reads TRBD1 or TRBD2 (6 bases each). The length of the CDR3 is 15 residues. From germline, CDR1 is MGHRA and CDR2 YSYEKL. Trimming removed 1 base at V and 7 bases at J, with 14 bases between.

This clonotype was seen only a few times. The chain is built from TRBV10-3 and TRBJ2-5; D unclear. V dropped 3 bases and J dropped 7 bases, with 6 bases sitting between them. This CDR3 region has 11 residues. CDR1 is ENHRY and CDR2 is SYGVKD in the germline V gene. CDR3 region: CAISETRTQYF. CDR3 DNA sequence: TGTGCCATCAGTGAAACGCGGACCCAGTACTTC.

This rearrangement joins TRBV19 to TRBJ2-1; 15 bases are shared with TRBD2. This CDR3 spans 17 amino acids. The J segment lost 1 base and the V segment lost 5 bases, leaving 3 bases of the junction unmatched. Per the germline V gene, CDR1 is LNHDA and CDR2 is SQIVND (reference sequence). The CDR3 DNA reads TGTGCCAGTAGTCGGACTAGCGGGAGGGTGTCCTACAATGAGCAGTTCTTC. Translation: CASSRTSGRVSYNEQFF. Combining the CDR3 with reference TRBV19 and TRBJ2-1 gives the whole variable domain DGGITQSPKYLFRKEGQNVTLSCEQNLNHDAMYWYRQDPGQGLRLIYYSQIVNDFQKGDIAEGYSVSREKKESFPLTVTSAQKNPTAFYLCASSRTSGRVSYNEQFFGPGTRLTVL.

The genes are TRBV2 and TRBJ2-2, with 9 bases identical to TRBD1. The germline V gene encodes CDR1 SNHLY and CDR2 FYNNEI. V was pared by 6 bases and J by 7 bases, with 6 bases of the junction left unmatched. CDR3 length: 14 residues. The CDR3 coding sequence is TGTGCCAGCAGACAGGGGGCGCTTAACGGGGAGCTGTTTTTT. Its translation is CASRQGALNGELFF.

This clonotype was counted a few times. V is TRBV29-1 and J is TRBJ1-4; D unclear. The CDR3 has 13 residues. The V gene lost 5 bases and the J gene lost 4 bases, with 11 bases spanning the gap. Per germline, CDR1 SQVTM and CDR2 ANQGSEA. The CDR3 sequence is CSVKGRFNEKLFF. CDR3 coding DNA: TGCAGCGTTAAAGGGCGTTTTAATGAAAAACTGTTTTTT. Supplemented by reference TRBV29-1 and TRBJ1-4, the full variable domain reads SAVISQKPSRDICQRGTSLTIQCQVDSQVTMMFWYRQQPGQSLTLIATANQGSEATYESGFVIDKFPISRPNLTFSTLTVSNMSPEDSSIYLCSVKGRFNEKLFFGSGTQLSVL.

This clonotype occurred many times. The genes are TRBV7-2 and TRBJ2-7; D call uncertain. The CDR3 is 11 amino acids. Germline assignment: CDR1 SGHTA and CDR2 FQGNSA. Trimming removed 4 bases at V and 2 bases at J, with 3 bases between. The CDR3 DNA follows: TGTGCCAGCAGCTACACCTACGAGCAGTACTTC. Protein sequence: CASSYTYEQYF.

This clonotype was seen at least ten times. This chain joins TRBV7-6 and TRBJ1-5, with D maybe TRBD1 (5 bases). Germline loops: CDR1 SGHVS, CDR2 FNYEAQ. V was shortened by 4 bases and J by 2 bases, with 12 bases between the two germline ends. The CDR3 length is 15 residues. CDR3 loop: CASSSSQGGNQPQHF. The CDR3 nucleotides are TGTGCCAGCAGCTCTAGCCAGGGTGGCAATCAGCCCCAGCATTTT.

This clonotype was recorded at least ten times. V usage is TRBV28 and J usage is TRBJ2-3, with 10 bases identical to TRBD2. The CDR3 spans 15 residues. With V trimmed by 5 bases and J by 1 base, 3 bases remained unmatched. Germline V CDR1 and CDR2: MDHEN, SYDVKM. Written as DNA, the CDR3 is TGTGCCAGCAGTCCTAGCGGGAGCGGCACAGATACGCAGTATTTT. The encoded protein is CASSPSGSGTDTQYF.

This chain connects TRBV7-2 to TRBJ2-5, with 9 bases that match TRBD1. This CDR3 has 15 amino acids. With 5 bases clipped from V and 4 bases from J, the junction kept 8 bases outside the gene matches. Germline values: CDR1 SGHTA, CDR2 FQGNSA. In nucleotides, the CDR3 is TGTGCCAGCAGCCCCGAACAGGGGGCCAGAGAGACCCAGTACTTC. It is translated as CASSPEQGARETQYF.

V is TRBV20-1 and J is TRBJ1-3; no reliable D call. In germline, CDR1 is DFQATT, CDR2 SNEGSKA (reference sequence). This CDR3 contains 14 residues. Trimming left V 6 bases short and J 0 bases short, with 12 bases between. The CDR3 DNA sequence: TGCAGTGCCGCCGCGCAGGTCTCTGGAAACACCATATATTTT. As protein: CSAAAQVSGNTIYF.

This clonotype was observed at least ten times. The chain recombines TRBV14 with TRBJ2-1, with 10 bases matching TRBD2. J was trimmed by 6 bases and V by 5 bases; bases with no gene match: 7. This CDR3 comprises 15 residues. Germline CDR1 SGHDN, CDR2 FVKESK. The CDR3 loop reads CASSTISGRANEQFF. CDR3 nucleotides: TGTGCCAGCAGCACCATCAGCGGGAGGGCCAATGAGCAGTTCTTC.

This rearrangement joins TRBV9 to TRBJ2-5; D is possibly TRBD1 (7 bases). CDR3 size: 13 residues. The germline CDR1 and CDR2 sequences are SGDLS and YYNGEE. Trimming took 7 bases from V and 1 from J, leaving 11 bases between them. In nucleotides, the CDR3 is TGTGCCAGCGGAGGGACAGCCCAAGAGACCCAGTACTTC. It yields the protein CASGGTAQETQYF.